The entry below describes one T cell receptor beta chain. Germline CDR1 and CDR2: SNHLY and FYNNEI. CDR3 length: 18 amino acids. V lost 1 base, J lost 2 bases, and 19 bases lay in between. The sample comes from a study of blood T cell repertoires in COVID-19. Turning to the study itself: The study drew acute and convalescent COVID-19 samples from the United States, Italy and Spain. Sample material is recorded as cDNA or gDNA derived from T cells, B-cell-depleted T cells, or PBMCs.

Profiling relied on immunoSEQ multiplex PCR, and the TCRdb table lists in-frame clones only, not all of them. The repertoire includes approximately 670,000 clones, 85% to 90% of them detected once, and about 0.24% sits in the top ten. Sequencing was performed on peripheral blood. The chain links TRBV2 to TRBJ2-3; possible D gene TRBD2, 6 bases. This clonotype was sampled from a woman aged 18-29 years with acute or convalescent COVID-19. Written as DNA, the CDR3 is TGTGCCAGCAGTGAAGGGCGGGGTGTCCAACTCTTCACAGATACGCAGTATTTT. It encodes CASSEGRGVQLFTDTQYF.